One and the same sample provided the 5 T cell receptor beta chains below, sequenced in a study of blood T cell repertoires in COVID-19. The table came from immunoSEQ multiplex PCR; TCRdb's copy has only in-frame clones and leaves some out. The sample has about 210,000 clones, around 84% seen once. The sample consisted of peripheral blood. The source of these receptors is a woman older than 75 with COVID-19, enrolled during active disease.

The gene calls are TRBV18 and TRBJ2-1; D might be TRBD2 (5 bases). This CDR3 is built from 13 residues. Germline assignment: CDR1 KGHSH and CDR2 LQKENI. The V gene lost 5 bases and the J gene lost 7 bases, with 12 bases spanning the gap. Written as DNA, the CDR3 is TGTGCCAGCTCAACCTTACTAGTGAATGAGCAGTTCTTC. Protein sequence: CASSTLLVNEQFF.

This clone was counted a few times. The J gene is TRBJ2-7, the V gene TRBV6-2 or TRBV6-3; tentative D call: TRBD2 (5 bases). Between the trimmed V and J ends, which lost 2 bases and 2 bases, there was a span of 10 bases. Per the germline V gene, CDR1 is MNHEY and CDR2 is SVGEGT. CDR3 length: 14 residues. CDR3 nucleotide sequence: TGTGCCAGCAGTTACGGAGGCGGCCCCTACGAGCAGTACTTC. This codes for CASSYGGGPYEQYF.

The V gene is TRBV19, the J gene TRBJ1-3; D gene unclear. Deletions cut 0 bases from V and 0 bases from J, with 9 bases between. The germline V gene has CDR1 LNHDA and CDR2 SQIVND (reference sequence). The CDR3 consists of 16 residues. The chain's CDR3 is CASSIDVAVSGNTIYF. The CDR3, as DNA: TGTGCCAGTAGTATAGACGTAGCAGTCTCTGGAAACACCATATATTTT.

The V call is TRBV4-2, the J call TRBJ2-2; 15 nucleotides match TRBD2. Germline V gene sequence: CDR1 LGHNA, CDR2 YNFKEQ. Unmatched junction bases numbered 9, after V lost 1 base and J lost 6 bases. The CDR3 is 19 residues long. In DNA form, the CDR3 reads TGTGCCAGCAGCCAAGCCGGACTAGCGGGGGGGCCGGCGTCCGGGGAGCTGTTTTTT. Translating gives CASSQAGLAGGPASGELFF.

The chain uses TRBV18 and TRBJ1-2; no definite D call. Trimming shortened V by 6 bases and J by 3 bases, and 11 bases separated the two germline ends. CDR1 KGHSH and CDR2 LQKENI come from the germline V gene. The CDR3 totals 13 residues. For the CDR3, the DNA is TGTGCCAGCTCTACCACGGCGGACTATGGCTACACCTTC. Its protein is CASSTTADYGYTF.